The T cell receptor (beta chain) described here comes from a study of CD8+ T cells in alopecia areata. Study-wide results and caveats: Uncertainty about whether baseline CD8+ expansion is linked to response remains, with one nonresponder. Lesional scalp displayed greater clonality than normal scalp, most notably in alopecia totalis/universalis. The study found that many expanded lesional clones persisted in scalp and blood during tofacitinib.

The CDR3 extends over 12 amino acids. Per the germline V gene, CDR1 is GTSNPN and CDR2 is SVGIG (reference sequence). Germline trimming cut 7 bases from V and 5 bases from J; bases unmatched to any gene: 7. A word on this clone: What it binds is not known.

Sequencing used cDNA as its template, made by extracting RNA and reverse transcribing it. This table comes from immunoSEQ multiplex PCR, and its TCRdb copy is limited to in-frame clones, with some not included. The sample carries just over 150,000 clones, around three fifths recorded once. Treatment: oral pan-JAK inhibitor, 5-10 mg twice daily. This specimen was CD4+ T cells sorted from blood, taken at week 4, from a patient treated with tofacitinib. The V call is TRBV30, the J call TRBJ1-2; 7 bases line up with TRBD1. The receptor's source is a human donor with alopecia areata. CDR3 residues: CASSRGNYGYTF. The CDR3 DNA sequence: TGTGCCTCTAGCAGGGGGAATTATGGCTACACCTTC.